The 23 T cell receptor beta chains reported below all come from one sample, sequenced in a study of CD8 T cells in ankylosing spondylitis. MiXCR was run by TCRdb on the 5' RACE reads, yielding one entry per CDR3 protein. Among more than 150,000 distinct CDR3 sequences listed, 9.5% to 15% were seen once. The sample consisted of blood, either unsorted or a sorted T cell fraction (not recorded which). These receptors all stem from a male donor with ankylosing spondylitis or in good health (not recorded which).

This clonotype was seen only a few times. The genes are TRBV12-3 or TRBV12-4 and TRBJ2-7; D might be TRBD1 (6 bases). This CDR3 is built from 12 residues. Trimming pared 8 bases from V and 6 bases from J, leaving 14 bases between. The DNA of the CDR3 is TGTGCCAGCTGGGCAGGGGAAGGCGAGCAGTACTTC. It encodes CASWAGEGEQYF.

The chain carries TRBV11-3 and TRBJ1-1, with 8 bases identical to TRBD1. The length of the CDR3 is 16 residues. Trimming cost V 4 bases and J 5 bases; bases outside gene matches: 12. Germline V lookup: CDR1 SGHNT, CDR2 YENEEA. As DNA, the CDR3 is TGTGCCAGCAGCTCTGGACAGGGTTGGTCGGGGACTGAAGCTTTCTTT. Translated, it gives CASSSGQGWSGTEAFF.

V is TRBV6-1 and J is TRBJ2-7; a weak D match, TRBD2 (6 bases). Trimming took 6 bases from V and 3 from J, leaving 18 bases between them. The CDR3 runs 15 residues. From germline, CDR1 is MNHNS and CDR2 SASEGT. As DNA, the CDR3 is TGTGCCAGCAGGGGAGGACTTCTAGGATTCTACGAGCAGTACTTC. Its translation is CASRGGLLGFYEQYF.

This clonotype was observed many times. The chain carries TRBV5-1 and TRBJ2-2; D gene ambiguous. From germline, CDR1 is SGHRS and CDR2 YFSETQ. This CDR3 contains 11 residues. Between the trimmed V and J ends, which lost 6 bases and 6 bases, there was a span of 6 bases. CDR3 nucleotide sequence: TGCGCCAGCACAATGGCCGGGGAGCTGTTTTTT. It specifies CASTMAGELFF.

The chain has TRBV27 and TRBJ1-6; D perhaps matches TRBD1 (5 bases). The CDR3 length is 12 residues. The V end lost 5 bases, the J end lost 7 bases, and 6 bases lay between the germline ends. The germline gives CDR1 MNHEY, CDR2 SMNVEV (reference sequence). The CDR3 nucleotides read TGTGCCAGCAGTCGGGGGAATTCACCCCTCCACTTT. It is translated as CASSRGNSPLHF.

The rearrangement uses TRBV7-9 and TRBJ2-1; D gene ambiguous. Between the trimmed V and J ends, which lost 4 bases and 10 bases, there was a span of 8 bases. The CDR3 sequence is 11 residues long. Germline-derived CDR1 and CDR2 are SEHNR and FQNEAQ (reference sequence). The CDR3 DNA sequence: TGTGCCAGCAGCTCCAGTGCAGAGCAGTTCTTC. Its protein product is CASSSSAEQFF.

The genes are TRBV30 and TRBJ1-1; 11 positions match TRBD1. The V gene end was trimmed by 8 bases and the J gene end by 4 bases; junction bases not matched to a gene: 3. Germline V gives CDR1 GTSNPN, CDR2 SVGIG (reference sequence). This CDR3 contains 12 residues. CDR3 DNA sequence: TGTGCCGGGGGACAGGGGGGCACTGAAGCTTTCTTT. Its translation: CAGGQGGTEAFF.

The sample holds many counts of this clonotype. The J gene is TRBJ2-3, the V gene TRBV12-3 or TRBV12-4; either TRBD1 or TRBD2 may fit D (5 bases each). The V and J ends lost 3 bases and 2 bases respectively, with 15 bases between them. The CDR3 contains 16 residues. CDR3 sequence (DNA): TGTGCCAGCAGTTTGTATAGGGGACCCCTCACAGATACGCAGTATTTT. Its translation is CASSLYRGPLTDTQYF.

This clonotype was counted a few times. The chain has TRBV10-3 and TRBJ1-3; D gene ambiguous. The CDR3 has 14 amino acids. Trimming removed 10 bases from V and 0 bases from J, with 13 bases in between. Germline V lookup: CDR1 ENHRY, CDR2 SYGVKD. In DNA form, the CDR3 reads TGTGCCACGACCGAACCTTACTCTGGAAACACCATATATTTT. The encoded protein is CATTEPYSGNTIYF.

This clonotype was seen a handful of times. The chain has TRBV12-3 or TRBV12-4 and TRBJ2-3; D is ambiguous. V dropped 6 bases and J dropped 4 bases, with 29 bases sitting between them. The length of the CDR3 is 19 residues. The chain's CDR3 is CASSPPGSGPYYGADTQYF. In DNA form, the CDR3 reads TGTGCCAGCAGCCCACCCGGCTCGGGTCCCTATTACGGCGCAGATACGCAGTATTTT.

This chain uses TRBV27 with TRBJ2-3; D gene ambiguous. Trimming left V 2 bases short and J 1 base short, with 7 bases between. The CDR3 sequence is 14 residues long. Germline loops: CDR1 MNHEY, CDR2 SMNVEV (reference sequence). The CDR3 bases are TGTGCCAGCAGTTTAGGACCCCGCACAGATACGCAGTATTTT. It specifies CASSLGPRTDTQYF.

The table lists this clonotype with many counts. V gene TRBV4-1 combines with J gene TRBJ2-7; maybe TRBD2 (7 bases). V was cut by 0 bases and J by 3 bases, with 15 bases left in between. Germline values: CDR1 MGHRA, CDR2 YSYEKL. CDR3 length: 16 amino acids. This CDR3 reads CASSQERSGEGYEQYF. CDR3 nucleotide sequence: TGCGCCAGCAGCCAAGAAAGGTCAGGGGAGGGCTACGAGCAGTACTTC.

Many counts were recorded for this clonotype. The genes are TRBV5-1 and TRBJ2-7, with 9 positions matching TRBD1. V was clipped by 3 bases and J by 2 bases; unmatched bases: 6. This CDR3 spans 15 amino acids. The germline V gene encodes CDR1 SGHRS and CDR2 YFSETQ. The CDR3 DNA reads as TGCGCCAGCAGCTACAACAGGGGGCACACCTACGAGCAGTACTTC. Residues: CASSYNRGHTYEQYF.

The rearrangement joins TRBV29-1 to TRBJ1-1, with TRBD1 matching over 7 bases. Trimming took 2 bases from V and 6 from J; bases not matched to a gene: 6. This CDR3 is built from 13 residues. Germline loops: CDR1 SQVTM, CDR2 ANQGSEA. CDR3 DNA sequence: TGCAGCGTTGAAAAACAGGGGTGGGCTGAAGCTTTCTTT. It translates to CSVEKQGWAEAFF.

At least ten counts were recorded for this clonotype. The chain recombines TRBV12-3 or TRBV12-4 with TRBJ2-2; the match to TRBD1 covers 9 bases. This CDR3 is built from 15 residues. V gave up 3 bases and J gave up 8 bases; unmatched junction bases: 7. As DNA, the CDR3 is TGTGCCAGCAGTTTTTGGGGACAGGGCTCTGGGGAGCTGTTTTTT. Amino acid sequence: CASSFWGQGSGELFF.

J is TRBJ2-7 and V is TRBV29-1, with no clear D. The ends were cut back, 0 bases at V and 6 bases at J, with 12 bases in the middle. In germline, CDR1 is SQVTM, CDR2 ANQGSEA. The CDR3 consists of 13 residues. CDR3 sequence: CSVEDRRLGEQYF. The CDR3 nucleotides are TGCAGCGTTGAAGATCGGCGTCTGGGCGAGCAGTACTTC.

The V gene is TRBV12-3 or TRBV12-4, the J gene TRBJ1-5; no clear D gene. The germline V and J ends were trimmed by 5 bases and 0 bases, with 14 bases remaining between them. The CDR3 runs to 16 residues. DNA of the CDR3: TGTGCCAGCAGTGTTTTGGGCCCCGATAGCAATCAGCCCCAGCATTTT. Its translation is CASSVLGPDSNQPQHF.

The gene calls are TRBV11-2 and TRBJ2-2, with D possibly matching TRBD2 (6 bases). V lost 5 bases to trimming and J lost 4 bases, with 23 bases between them. The CDR3 covers 18 residues. Germline loops: CDR1 SGHAT, CDR2 FQNNGV. CDR3 amino acids: CASSPTWGERTVTGELFF. Written as DNA, the CDR3 is TGTGCCAGCAGCCCCACCTGGGGGGAGCGGACCGTCACCGGGGAGCTGTTTTTT. The full variable domain, rest sourced from reference TRBV11-2 and TRBJ2-2, is EAGVAQSPRYKIIEKRQSVAFWCNPISGHATLYWYQQILGQGPKLLIQFQNNGVVDDSQLPKDRFSAERLKGVDSTLKIQPAKLEDSAVYLCASSPTWGERTVTGELFFGEGSRLTVL.

This clonotype was counted only a few times. The CDR3: CASGPQGRNTEAFF. The CDR3 DNA is TGTGCCAGCGGGCCACAGGGAAGAAACACTGAAGCTTTCTTT. The chain uses TRBV27 and TRBJ1-1; D may be TRBD1 (6 bases). The V end was cut by 8 bases, the J end by 2 bases, with 15 bases between. Germline CDR1 is MNHEY and CDR2 is SMNVEV (reference sequence). This CDR3 is 14 amino acids long.

This clonotype has ten or more counts. V and J are TRBV7-7 and TRBJ2-2; D possibly corresponds to TRBD1 (6 bases). The germline gives CDR1 SSHAT, CDR2 FNYEAQ (reference sequence). V gave up 5 bases and J gave up 0 bases, with 16 bases separating them. This CDR3 has 17 residues. The CDR3 loop is CASSTSVGTSNTGELFF. The CDR3 DNA is TGTGCCAGCAGCACATCAGTGGGGACATCGAACACCGGGGAGCTGTTTTTT.

This clonotype was seen a few times. This chain links TRBV11-2 with TRBJ2-2; 8 bases are a match to TRBD1. The CDR3 loop spans 17 amino acids. The germline CDR1 and CDR2 sequences are SGHAT and FQNNGV. The ends lost 4 bases at V and 4 bases at J; junction bases unmatched: 11. CDR3 DNA sequence: TGTGCCAGCAGCTCCTTCGGGGGCAGGGGGCGCACCGGGGAGCTGTTTTTT. Its protein product is CASSSFGGRGRTGELFF.

V usage is TRBV3-1 and J usage is TRBJ2-3; 7 nucleotides line up with TRBD2. The CDR3 consists of 17 residues. V gave up 0 bases and J gave up 5 bases; unmatched junction bases: 11. In germline, CDR1 is LGHDT, CDR2 YNNKEL (reference sequence). CDR3 DNA: TGTGCCAGCAGCCAAGAGGTCGGCGGGGCGGGGGTAGATACGCAGTATTTT. Residues: CASSQEVGGAGVDTQYF.

The rearrangement links TRBV27 to TRBJ2-1; no reliable D call. From germline, CDR1 is MNHEY and CDR2 SMNVEV (reference sequence). CDR3 length equals 16 residues. Trimming cost V 6 bases and J 4 bases, with 19 bases left between them. In DNA, the CDR3 is TGTGCCAGCAGCTACGCTTTACAGCGCTCGTACAATGAGCAGTTCTTC. Residues: CASSYALQRSYNEQFF.